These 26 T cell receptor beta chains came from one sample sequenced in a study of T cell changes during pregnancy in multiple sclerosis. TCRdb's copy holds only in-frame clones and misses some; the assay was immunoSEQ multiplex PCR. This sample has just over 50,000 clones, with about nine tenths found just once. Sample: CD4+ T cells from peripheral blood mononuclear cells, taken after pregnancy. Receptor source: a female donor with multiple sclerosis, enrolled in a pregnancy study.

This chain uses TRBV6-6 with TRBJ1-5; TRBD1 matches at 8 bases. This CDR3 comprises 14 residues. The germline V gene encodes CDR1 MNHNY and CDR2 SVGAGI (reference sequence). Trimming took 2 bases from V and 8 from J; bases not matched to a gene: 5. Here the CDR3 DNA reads TGTGCCAGCAGTTACGGCACAGGGGGTGAGCCCCAGCATTTT. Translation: CASSYGTGGEPQHF.

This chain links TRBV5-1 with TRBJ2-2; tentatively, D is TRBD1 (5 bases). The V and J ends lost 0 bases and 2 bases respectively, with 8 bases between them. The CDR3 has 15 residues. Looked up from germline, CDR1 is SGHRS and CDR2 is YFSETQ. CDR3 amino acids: CASSLDRPNTGELFF. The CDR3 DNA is TGCGCCAGCAGCTTGGACAGGCCTAACACCGGGGAGCTGTTTTTT. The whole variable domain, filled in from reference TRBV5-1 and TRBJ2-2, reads KAGVTQTPRYLIKTRGQQVTLSCSPISGHRSVSWYQQTPGQGLQFLFEYFSETQRNKGNFPGRFSGRQFSNSRSEMNVSTLELGDSALYLCASSLDRPNTGELFFGEGSRLTVL.

DNA for the CDR3: TGTGCCAGCTCACTAATACTAAGACAGGGCAGGACGAACACCGGGGAGCTGTTTTTT. Encoded protein: CASSLILRQGRTNTGELFF. This sequence joins TRBV18 and TRBJ2-2, with TRBD1 matching over 7 bases. The CDR3 has 19 amino acids. J was trimmed by 0 bases and V by 4 bases; bases with no gene match: 14. Germline V CDR1 and CDR2: KGHSH, LQKENI.

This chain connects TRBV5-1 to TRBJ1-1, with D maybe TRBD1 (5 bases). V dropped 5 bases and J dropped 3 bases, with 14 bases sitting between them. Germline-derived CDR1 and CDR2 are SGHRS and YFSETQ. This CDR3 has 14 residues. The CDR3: CASRLIGGDTEAFF. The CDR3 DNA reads TGCGCCAGCAGACTCATCGGGGGAGACACTGAAGCTTTCTTT. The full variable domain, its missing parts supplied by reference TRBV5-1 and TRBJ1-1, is KAGVTQTPRYLIKTRGQQVTLSCSPISGHRSVSWYQQTPGQGLQFLFEYFSETQRNKGNFPGRFSGRQFSNSRSEMNVSTLELGDSALYLCASRLIGGDTEAFFGQGTRLTVV.

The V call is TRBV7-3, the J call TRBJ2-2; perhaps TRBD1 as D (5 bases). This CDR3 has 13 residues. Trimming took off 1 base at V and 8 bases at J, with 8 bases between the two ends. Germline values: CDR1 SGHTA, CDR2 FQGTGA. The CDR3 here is CASSLKRTGELFF. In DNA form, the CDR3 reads TGTGCCAGCAGCTTAAAACGGACAGGGGAGCTGTTTTTT.

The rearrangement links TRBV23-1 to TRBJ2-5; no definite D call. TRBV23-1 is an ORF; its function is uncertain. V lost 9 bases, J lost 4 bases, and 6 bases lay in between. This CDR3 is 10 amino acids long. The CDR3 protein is CARYGETQYF. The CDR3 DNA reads TGCGCCAGATACGGAGAGACCCAGTACTTC.

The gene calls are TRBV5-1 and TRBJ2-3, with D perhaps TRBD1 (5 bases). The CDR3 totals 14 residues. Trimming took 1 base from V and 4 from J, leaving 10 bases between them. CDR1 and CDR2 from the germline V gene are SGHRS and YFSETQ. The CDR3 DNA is TGCGCCAGCAGCTTGAATTTAGGGGCAGATACGCAGTATTTT. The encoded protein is CASSLNLGADTQYF. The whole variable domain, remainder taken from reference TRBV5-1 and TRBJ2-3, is KAGVTQTPRYLIKTRGQQVTLSCSPISGHRSVSWYQQTPGQGLQFLFEYFSETQRNKGNFPGRFSGRQFSNSRSEMNVSTLELGDSALYLCASSLNLGADTQYFGPGTRLTVL.

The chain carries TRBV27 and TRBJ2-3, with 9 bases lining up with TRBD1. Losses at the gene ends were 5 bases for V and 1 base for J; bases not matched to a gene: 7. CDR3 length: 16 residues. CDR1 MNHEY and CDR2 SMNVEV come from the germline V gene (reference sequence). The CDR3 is CASSNTGGFRTDTQYF. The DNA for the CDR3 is TGTGCCAGCAGTAACACAGGGGGCTTTCGCACAGATACGCAGTATTTT.

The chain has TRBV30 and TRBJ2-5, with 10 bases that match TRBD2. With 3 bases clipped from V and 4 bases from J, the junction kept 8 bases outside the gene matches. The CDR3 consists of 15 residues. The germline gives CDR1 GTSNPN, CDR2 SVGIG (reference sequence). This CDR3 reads CAWRRAGLAAETQYF. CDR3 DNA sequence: TGTGCCTGGAGGAGGGCCGGACTAGCGGCAGAGACCCAGTACTTC.

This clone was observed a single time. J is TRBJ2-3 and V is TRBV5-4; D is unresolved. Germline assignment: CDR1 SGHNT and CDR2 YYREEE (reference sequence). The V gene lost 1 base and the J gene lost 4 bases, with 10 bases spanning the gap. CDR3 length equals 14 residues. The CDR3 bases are TGTGCCAGCAGCTTGAAAGCGTTAGCAGATACGCAGTATTTT. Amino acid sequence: CASSLKALADTQYF.

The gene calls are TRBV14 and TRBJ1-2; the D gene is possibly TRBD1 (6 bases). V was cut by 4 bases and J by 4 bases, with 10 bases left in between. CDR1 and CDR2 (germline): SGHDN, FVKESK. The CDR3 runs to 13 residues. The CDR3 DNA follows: TGTGCCAGCAGCCCCACAGGGACCTATGGCTACACCTTC. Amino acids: CASSPTGTYGYTF.

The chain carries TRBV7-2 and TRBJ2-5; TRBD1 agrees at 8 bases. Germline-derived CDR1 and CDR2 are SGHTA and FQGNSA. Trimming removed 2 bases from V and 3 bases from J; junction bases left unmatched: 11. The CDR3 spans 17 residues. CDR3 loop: CASSLPSWTGFEETQYF. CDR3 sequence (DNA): TGTGCCAGCAGCTTACCCTCTTGGACAGGGTTTGAAGAGACCCAGTACTTC.

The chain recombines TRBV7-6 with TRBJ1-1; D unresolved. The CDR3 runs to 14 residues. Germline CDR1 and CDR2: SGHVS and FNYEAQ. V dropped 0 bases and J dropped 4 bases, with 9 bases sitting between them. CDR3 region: CASSLAAGGTEAFF. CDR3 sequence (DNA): TGTGCCAGCAGCTTAGCAGCAGGAGGCACTGAAGCTTTCTTT.

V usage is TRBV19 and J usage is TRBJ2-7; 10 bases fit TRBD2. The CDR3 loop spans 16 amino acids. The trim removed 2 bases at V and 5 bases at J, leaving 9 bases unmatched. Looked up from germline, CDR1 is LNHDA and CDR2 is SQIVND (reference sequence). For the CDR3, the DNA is TGTGCCAGTAGTATAACTAGCGGGACCCATAGCAACGAGCAGTACTTC. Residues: CASSITSGTHSNEQYF.

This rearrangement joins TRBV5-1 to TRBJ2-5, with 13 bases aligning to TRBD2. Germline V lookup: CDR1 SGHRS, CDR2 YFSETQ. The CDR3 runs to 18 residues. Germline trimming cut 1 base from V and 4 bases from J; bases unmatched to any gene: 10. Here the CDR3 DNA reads TGCGCCAGCAGCTTGAATGTAGGACTAGCGGGAGTTCGAGAGACCCAGTACTTC. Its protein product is CASSLNVGLAGVRETQYF.

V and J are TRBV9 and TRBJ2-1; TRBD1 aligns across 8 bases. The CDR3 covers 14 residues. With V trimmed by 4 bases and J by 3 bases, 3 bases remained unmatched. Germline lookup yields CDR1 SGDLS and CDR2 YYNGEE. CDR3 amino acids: CASSSGTGYNEQFF. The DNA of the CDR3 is TGTGCCAGCAGCTCCGGGACAGGCTACAATGAGCAGTTCTTC.

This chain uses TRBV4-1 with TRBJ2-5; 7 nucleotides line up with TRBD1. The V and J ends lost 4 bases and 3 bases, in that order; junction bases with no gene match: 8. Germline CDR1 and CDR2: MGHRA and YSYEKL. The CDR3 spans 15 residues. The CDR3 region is CASSPLLGQKETQYF. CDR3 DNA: TGCGCCAGCAGCCCTTTGCTGGGACAGAAAGAGACCCAGTACTTC.

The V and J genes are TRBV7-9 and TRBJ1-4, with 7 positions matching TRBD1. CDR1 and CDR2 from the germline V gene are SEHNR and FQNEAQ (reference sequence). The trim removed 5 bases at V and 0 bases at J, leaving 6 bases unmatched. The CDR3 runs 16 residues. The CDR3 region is CASSNRGSATNEKLFF. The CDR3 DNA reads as TGTGCCAGCAGCAACAGGGGTTCTGCAACTAATGAAAAACTGTTTTTT.

The CDR3 bases are TGTGCCAGCACCCAACGGGGGGGTCTGAGAACTGAAGCTTTCTTT. Amino acids: CASTQRGGLRTEAFF. V and J are TRBV6-6 and TRBJ1-1; a possible D gene is TRBD1 (5 bases). The V and J ends lost 7 bases and 5 bases respectively, with 20 bases between them. CDR1 MNHNY and CDR2 SVGAGI come from the germline V gene (reference sequence). There are 15 residues in the CDR3.

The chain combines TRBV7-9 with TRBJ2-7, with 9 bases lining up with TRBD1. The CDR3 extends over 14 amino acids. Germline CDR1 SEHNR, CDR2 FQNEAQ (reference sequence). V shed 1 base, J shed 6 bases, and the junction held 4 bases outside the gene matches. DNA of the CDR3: TGTGCCAGCAGCTTAGTACACAGGGGGCGCGAGCAGTACTTC. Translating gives CASSLVHRGREQYF.

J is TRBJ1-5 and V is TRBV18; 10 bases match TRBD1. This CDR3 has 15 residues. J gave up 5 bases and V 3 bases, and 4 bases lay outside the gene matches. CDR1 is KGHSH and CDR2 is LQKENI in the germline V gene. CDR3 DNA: TGTGCCAGCTCACCGGGGACAGGGGCCGATCAGCCCCAGCATTTT. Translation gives CASSPGTGADQPQHF.

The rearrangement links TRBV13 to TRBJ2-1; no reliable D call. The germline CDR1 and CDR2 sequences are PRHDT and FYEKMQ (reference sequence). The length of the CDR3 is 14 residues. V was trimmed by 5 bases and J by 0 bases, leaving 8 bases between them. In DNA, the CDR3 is TGTGCCAGCAGCACCATTAGCTCCTACAATGAGCAGTTCTTC. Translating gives CASSTISSYNEQFF.

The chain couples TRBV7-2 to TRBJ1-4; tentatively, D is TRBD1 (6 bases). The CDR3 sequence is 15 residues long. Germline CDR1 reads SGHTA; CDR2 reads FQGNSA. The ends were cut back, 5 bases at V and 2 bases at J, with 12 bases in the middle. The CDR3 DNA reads TGTGCCAGCAGCAAAACAGGGTCTACTAATGAAAAACTGTTTTTT. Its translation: CASSKTGSTNEKLFF.

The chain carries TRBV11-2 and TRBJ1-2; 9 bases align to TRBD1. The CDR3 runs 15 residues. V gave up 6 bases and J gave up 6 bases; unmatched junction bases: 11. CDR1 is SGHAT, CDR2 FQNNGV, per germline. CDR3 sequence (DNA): TGTGCCAGCAGAGGCAGACAGGGGGTTGTGGATGGCTACACCTTC. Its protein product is CASRGRQGVVDGYTF.

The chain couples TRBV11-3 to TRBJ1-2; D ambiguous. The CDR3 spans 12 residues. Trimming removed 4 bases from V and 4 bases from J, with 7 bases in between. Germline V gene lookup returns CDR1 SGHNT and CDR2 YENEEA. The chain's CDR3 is CASSSDGYGYTF. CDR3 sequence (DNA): TGTGCCAGCAGCTCAGACGGCTATGGCTACACCTTC.

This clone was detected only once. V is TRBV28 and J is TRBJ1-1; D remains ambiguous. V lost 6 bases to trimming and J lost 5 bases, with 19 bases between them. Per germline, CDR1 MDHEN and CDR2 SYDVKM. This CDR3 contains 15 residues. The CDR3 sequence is CASSPSGKTRTEAFF. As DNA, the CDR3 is TGTGCCAGCAGCCCCTCCGGGAAGACTAGGACTGAAGCTTTCTTT. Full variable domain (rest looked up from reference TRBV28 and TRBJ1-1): DVKVTQSSRYLVKRTGEKVFLECVQDMDHENMFWYRQDPGLGLRLIYFSYDVKMKEKGDIPEGYSVSREKKERFSLILESASTNQTSMYLCASSPSGKTRTEAFFGQGTRLTVV.